This passage covers 12 T cell receptor beta chains from one sample sequenced in a study of T-cell reconstitution after alpha-beta-depleted transplantation in children. Study-wide findings and caveats: Hyperexpanded clones declined; after one year, newly produced T cells mostly supplied diversity.

Their cognate antigens are unknown. A TCRbeta library incorporating unique molecular identifiers was prepared. TCRdb re-derived calls from the PCR reads in MiXCR, one entry per CDR3 protein. The profile shows approximately 300,000 distinct CDR3 sequences, just over 7.5% of them singletons. The source was peripheral blood, collected 360 days after TCRalphabeta/CD19-depleted stem cell transplant. The source of these receptors is a female patient aged 2-10 years who had a stem cell transplant for Fanconi anemia, so the T cells may come from the graft donor.

This clonotype was found many times. This sequence joins TRBV27 and TRBJ1-6; the match to TRBD1 covers 7 bases. This CDR3 spans 14 amino acids. Germline CDR1 and CDR2: MNHEY and SMNVEV (reference sequence). The trim removed 6 bases at V and 6 bases at J, leaving 5 bases unmatched. The CDR3 reads CASSRGTVNSPLHF. In DNA form, the CDR3 reads TGTGCCAGCAGCCGCGGGACAGTTAATTCACCCCTCCACTTT.

The chain has TRBV7-8 and TRBJ1-2; D might be TRBD1 (5 bases). CDR1 SGHVS and CDR2 FQNEAQ come from the germline V gene. This CDR3 is 14 amino acids long. V lost 2 bases and J 5 bases, leaving 12 bases between the germline ends. In DNA, the CDR3 is TGTGCCAGCAGCTTAAGTGAGGGACGGTATGGCTACACCTTC. Translation gives CASSLSEGRYGYTF.

Ten or more counts support this clonotype. The V gene is TRBV28, the J gene TRBJ2-2, with 7 bases that match TRBD1. This CDR3 spans 14 amino acids. Germline loops: CDR1 MDHEN, CDR2 SYDVKM. The J segment lost 3 bases and the V segment lost 11 bases, leaving 9 bases of the junction unmatched. The CDR3, as DNA: TGTGCCGGGCAACAGGGGCGCGACACCGGGGAGCTGTTTTTT. Translation: CAGQQGRDTGELFF. Together with reference TRBV28 and TRBJ2-2, the CDR3 gives the full variable domain: DVKVTQSSRYLVKRTGEKVFLECVQDMDHENMFWYRQDPGLGLRLIYFSYDVKMKEKGDIPEGYSVSREKKERFSLILESASTNQTSMYLCAGQQGRDTGELFFGEGSRLTVL.

This clonotype was counted many times. This chain uses TRBV12-3 or TRBV12-4 with TRBJ1-2; TRBD1 matches at 8 bases. V was clipped by 5 bases and J by 7 bases; unmatched bases: 3. The CDR3 sequence is 12 residues long. This CDR3 is CASSQGARGYTF. CDR3 coding DNA: TGTGCCAGCAGTCAGGGGGCTCGTGGCTACACCTTC.

Many counts were recorded for this clonotype. This chain connects TRBV5-1 to TRBJ1-4, with D maybe TRBD1 (6 bases). The germline CDR1 and CDR2 sequences are SGHRS and YFSETQ. The V end was cut by 2 bases, the J end by 4 bases, with 9 bases between. This CDR3 contains 14 residues. This CDR3 is CASSLGQLNEKLFF. Here the CDR3 DNA reads TGCGCCAGCAGCTTAGGACAGCTTAATGAAAAACTGTTTTTT. Based on the CDR3 plus reference TRBV5-1 and TRBJ1-4, the full variable domain is KAGVTQTPRYLIKTRGQQVTLSCSPISGHRSVSWYQQTPGQGLQFLFEYFSETQRNKGNFPGRFSGRQFSNSRSEMNVSTLELGDSALYLCASSLGQLNEKLFFGSGTQLSVL.

This clonotype showed up many times. The J gene is TRBJ2-5, the V gene TRBV5-1, with 8 bases identical to TRBD1. The CDR3 spans 15 residues. The V and J ends lost 4 bases and 2 bases, in that order; junction bases with no gene match: 7. Germline values: CDR1 SGHRS, CDR2 YFSETQ. CDR3 DNA sequence: TGCGCCAGCAGCCTCCCCGGACAGGGACAAGAGACCCAGTACTTC. Amino acids: CASSLPGQGQETQYF.

This clonotype appeared many times. The chain couples TRBV29-1 to TRBJ2-1; D not resolved. This CDR3 spans 14 amino acids. V dropped 6 bases and J dropped 4 bases, with 16 bases sitting between them. Germline values: CDR1 SQVTM, CDR2 ANQGSEA. The DNA of the CDR3 is TGCAGCGTGAGGACGGGCGAGTTATACAATGAGCAGTTCTTC. As protein: CSVRTGELYNEQFF.

Regarding this clonotype: A much larger clone differs by one base, so this may be a read error. This rearrangement joins TRBV20-1 to TRBJ2-5; D call uncertain. The CDR3 is 14 amino acids. V lost 5 bases and J 5 bases, leaving 18 bases between the germline ends. The germline V gene encodes CDR1 DFQATT and CDR2 SNEGSKA (reference sequence). CDR3 region: CSARLSPGNETQYF. DNA of the CDR3: TGCAGTGCTCGGCTCTCTCCAGGCAATGAGACCCAGTACTTC.

In this sample, this clonotype turned up many times. V gene TRBV7-9 combines with J gene TRBJ2-3, with 7 nucleotides matching TRBD1. Germline V CDR1 and CDR2: SEHNR, FQNEAQ (reference sequence). The J segment lost 2 bases and the V segment lost 3 bases, leaving 8 bases of the junction unmatched. The CDR3 contains 16 residues. In nucleotides, the CDR3 is TGTGCCAGCAGCTTGGGACAGCCCTCGTCCACAGATACGCAGTATTTT. Translating gives CASSLGQPSSTDTQYF.

This sequence joins TRBV5-5 and TRBJ2-7; D remains unclear. The J call may be mistaken, given a closer DNA end match to TRBJ2-1. This CDR3 has 15 residues. Germline V gene sequence: CDR1 SGHKS, CDR2 YYEKEE (reference sequence). The CDR3 DNA reads as TGTGCCAGCAGCTTGGGGTCTGGCCGGTCCTACGAGCAGTTCTTC. Encoded protein: CASSLGSGRSYEQFF.

This chain links TRBV18 with TRBJ1-6; D is unresolved. The germline V gene has CDR1 KGHSH and CDR2 LQKENI. Trimming removed 3 bases from V and 0 bases from J, with 9 bases in between. The CDR3 is 16 amino acids. CDR3 sequence reads: CASSPYTRSYNSPLHF. CDR3 nucleotides: TGTGCCAGCTCACCGTACACTCGCTCCTATAATTCACCCCTCCACTTT.

The chain combines TRBV11-2 with TRBJ2-1; TRBD2 matches at 8 bases. Germline assignment: CDR1 SGHAT and CDR2 FQNNGV. V shed 5 bases and J 3 bases; nucleotides not matched to a gene: 18. This CDR3 has 19 amino acids. The CDR3 DNA sequence: TGTGCCAGCAGCCCGCAGGTCAGCGGGGGTGTACCCTTCTACAATGAGCAGTTCTTC. Residues: CASSPQVSGGVPFYNEQFF. Supplemented by reference TRBV11-2 and TRBJ2-1, the full variable domain reads EAGVAQSPRYKIIEKRQSVAFWCNPISGHATLYWYQQILGQGPKLLIQFQNNGVVDDSQLPKDRFSAERLKGVDSTLKIQPAKLEDSAVYLCASSPQVSGGVPFYNEQFFGPGTRLTVL.